The clone carrying this TCR beta chain was found many times. Its antigen remains unknown. This CDR3 has 16 residues. Trimming cost V 2 bases and J 1 base, with 13 bases left between them. Germline V gene lookup returns CDR1 SGHTA and CDR2 FQGTGA. Breast cancer patients provided tissue from their axillary draining lymph nodes. This sample is part of a study of breast tumors, draining lymph nodes, adjacent tissues. Whole-study findings and limits: Findings are consistent with lymph node origin and intratumoral expansion of most tumor T cells.

TCRdb re-called the multiplex PCR reads through MiXCR, storing one row per CDR3 protein. This table has approximately 140,000 distinct CDR3 sequences, approximately 30% appearing once. The TCR was taken from a female donor with breast cancer. Some clones in this sample may be carry-over from other donors' samples. The specimen was axillary lymph node tissue. This chain links TRBV7-3 with TRBJ2-3; tentatively, D is TRBD2 (6 bases). The CDR3 here is CASSLWAGQRTDTQYF. The CDR3 coding sequence is TGTGCCAGCAGCTTATGGGCGGGGCAACGCACAGATACGCAGTATTTT. The full variable domain, with the rest looked up from reference TRBV7-3 and TRBJ2-3, is GAGVSQTPSNKVTEKGKYVELRCDPISGHTALYWYRQSLGQGPEFLIYFQGTGAADDSGLPNDRFFAVRPEGSVSTLKIQRTERGDSAVYLCASSLWAGQRTDTQYFGPGTRLTVL.